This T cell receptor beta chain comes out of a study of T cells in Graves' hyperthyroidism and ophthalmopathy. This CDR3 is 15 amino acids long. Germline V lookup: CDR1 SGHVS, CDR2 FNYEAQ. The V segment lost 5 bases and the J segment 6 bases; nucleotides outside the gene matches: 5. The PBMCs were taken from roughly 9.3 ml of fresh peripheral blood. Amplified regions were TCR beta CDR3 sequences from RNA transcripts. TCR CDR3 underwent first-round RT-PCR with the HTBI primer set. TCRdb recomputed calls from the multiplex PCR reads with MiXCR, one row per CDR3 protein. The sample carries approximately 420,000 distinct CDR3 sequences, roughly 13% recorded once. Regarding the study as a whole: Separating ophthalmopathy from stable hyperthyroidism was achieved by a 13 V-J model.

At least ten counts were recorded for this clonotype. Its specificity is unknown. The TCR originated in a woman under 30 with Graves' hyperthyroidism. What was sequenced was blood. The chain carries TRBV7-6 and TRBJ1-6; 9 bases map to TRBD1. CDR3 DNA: TGTGCCAGCAGCACACAGGGGGCGTCTAATTCACCCCTCCACTTT. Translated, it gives CASSTQGASNSPLHF.